The 9 T cell receptor beta chains given below trace back to one sample, sequenced in a study of blood T cell repertoires in COVID-19. Assay: immunoSEQ multiplex PCR; the TCRdb copy retains only in-frame clones and omits some. Of around 94,000 clones listed, 70% to 80% are singletons. The source material was peripheral blood. These receptors came from a man in his fifties or sixties with active or convalescent COVID-19.

This clone has just a few counts. CDR3 amino acids: CASSLLGQGRGSPLHF. Written as DNA, the CDR3 is TGTGCCAGCAGTTTACTGGGACAGGGGAGAGGTTCACCCCTCCACTTT. J is TRBJ1-6 and V is TRBV28, with 10 positions matching TRBD1. This CDR3 is built from 16 residues. V shed 2 bases and J 9 bases; nucleotides not matched to a gene: 7. CDR1 is MDHEN and CDR2 is SYDVKM in the germline V gene.

The chain has TRBV7-9 and TRBJ2-5; 9 bases agree with TRBD1. V shed 5 bases and J 4 bases; nucleotides not matched to a gene: 2. Germline CDR1 and CDR2: SEHNR and FQNEAQ (reference sequence). There are 13 residues in the CDR3. CDR3 sequence: CASSRQGVETQYF. In nucleotides, the CDR3 is TGTGCCAGCAGCCGACAGGGGGTAGAGACCCAGTACTTC.

This chain joins TRBV29-1 and TRBJ2-1, with 9 positions matching TRBD2. From germline, CDR1 is SQVTM and CDR2 ANQGSEA. J lost 2 bases, V lost 2 bases, and 7 bases had no gene match. CDR3 size: 16 residues. The CDR3 here is CSVELREGLAYNEQFF. In nucleotides, the CDR3 is TGCAGCGTTGAATTGCGGGAGGGGTTAGCCTACAATGAGCAGTTCTTC.

The gene calls are TRBV18 and TRBJ1-6, with 7 bases fitting TRBD1. CDR1 and CDR2 (germline): KGHSH, LQKENI. CDR3 size: 15 residues. V gave up 1 base and J gave up 7 bases; unmatched junction bases: 4. CDR3 in DNA: TGTGCCAGCTCACCACGGACAGGACCCAATTCACCCCTCCACTTT. Its translation: CASSPRTGPNSPLHF. Looking up the rest from reference TRBV18 and TRBJ1-6 gives the full variable domain: NAGVMQNPRHLVRRRGQEARLRCSPMKGHSHVYWYRQLPEEGLKFMVYLQKENIIDESGMPKERFSAEFPKEGPSILRIQQVVRGDSAAYFCASSPRTGPNSPLHFGNGTRLTVT.

The chain uses TRBV10-3 and TRBJ2-5, with 7 bases fitting TRBD2. The CDR3 contains 16 residues. Germline CDR1 is ENHRY and CDR2 is SYGVKD. Trimming cost V 0 bases and J 3 bases; bases outside gene matches: 7. CDR3 nucleotides: TGTGCCATCAGTGAGTCTAAGCGGGAAATTGAAGAGACCCAGTACTTC. It encodes CAISESKREIEETQYF.

This chain joins TRBV18 and TRBJ1-1, with D maybe TRBD1 (6 bases). Germline V CDR1 and CDR2: KGHSH, LQKENI. This CDR3 has 13 residues. With 5 bases removed from V and 1 base from J, the gap between germline ends came to 8 bases. CDR3 sequence: CASSEQGNTEAFF. Here the CDR3 DNA reads TGTGCCAGCTCAGAACAGGGGAACACTGAAGCTTTCTTT. Together with reference TRBV18 and TRBJ1-1, the CDR3 gives the full variable domain: NAGVMQNPRHLVRRRGQEARLRCSPMKGHSHVYWYRQLPEEGLKFMVYLQKENIIDESGMPKERFSAEFPKEGPSILRIQQVVRGDSAAYFCASSEQGNTEAFFGQGTRLTVV.

The CDR3 sequence is CASSPGLAGGDEQYV. The CDR3 nucleotides are TGTGCCAGCAGCCCCGGACTAGCGGGTGGAGACGAGCAGTACGTC. V usage is TRBV5-4 and J usage is TRBJ2-7; 11 positions agree with TRBD2. Germline V lookup: CDR1 SGHNT, CDR2 YYREEE (reference sequence). The CDR3 has 15 amino acids. After removal of 4 bases from V and 5 bases from J, the junction contained 8 bases not matched to a gene.

The V call is TRBV18, the J call TRBJ1-2; no clear D gene. The CDR3 is 15 residues long. Per germline, CDR1 KGHSH and CDR2 LQKENI. Trimming pared 1 base from V and 0 bases from J, leaving 9 bases between. The CDR3 sequence is CASSPQVGANYGYTF. Here the CDR3 DNA reads TGTGCCAGCTCACCACAGGTGGGAGCTAACTATGGCTACACCTTC.

This sequence joins TRBV2 and TRBJ1-2; no definite D call. This CDR3 region has 15 residues. Germline V gene lookup returns CDR1 SNHLY and CDR2 FYNNEI. V was trimmed by 4 bases and J by 0 bases, leaving 12 bases between them. The CDR3 DNA reads as TGTGCCAGCAGTGGAGAGGGCACAGCTAACTATGGCTACACCTTC. Protein product: CASSGEGTANYGYTF. The whole variable domain, filled in from reference TRBV2 and TRBJ1-2, reads EPEVTQTPSHQVTQMGQEVILRCVPISNHLYFYWYRQILGQKVEFLVSFYNNEISEKSEIFDDQFSVERPDGSNFTLKIRSTKLEDSAMYFCASSGEGTANYGYTFGSGTRLTVV.